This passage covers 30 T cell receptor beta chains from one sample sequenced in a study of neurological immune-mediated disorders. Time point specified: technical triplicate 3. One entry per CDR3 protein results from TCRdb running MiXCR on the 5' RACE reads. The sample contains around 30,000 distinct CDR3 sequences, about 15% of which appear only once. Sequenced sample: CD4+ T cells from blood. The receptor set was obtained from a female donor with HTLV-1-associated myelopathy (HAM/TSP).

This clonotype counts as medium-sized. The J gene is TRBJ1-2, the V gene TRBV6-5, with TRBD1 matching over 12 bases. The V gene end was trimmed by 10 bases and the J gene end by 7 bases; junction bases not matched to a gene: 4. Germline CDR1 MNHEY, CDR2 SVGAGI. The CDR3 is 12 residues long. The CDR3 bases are TGTGCCACCGGGACAGGGGGCTTTGGCTACACCTTC. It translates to CATGTGGFGYTF.

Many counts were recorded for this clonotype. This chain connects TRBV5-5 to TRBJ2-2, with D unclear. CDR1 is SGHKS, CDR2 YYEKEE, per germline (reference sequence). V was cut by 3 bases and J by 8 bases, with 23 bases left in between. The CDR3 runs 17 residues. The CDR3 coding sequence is TGTGCCAGCAGCTGGGAATATTTCACAGCATCACCGGGGGAGCTGTTTTTT. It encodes CASSWEYFTASPGELFF.

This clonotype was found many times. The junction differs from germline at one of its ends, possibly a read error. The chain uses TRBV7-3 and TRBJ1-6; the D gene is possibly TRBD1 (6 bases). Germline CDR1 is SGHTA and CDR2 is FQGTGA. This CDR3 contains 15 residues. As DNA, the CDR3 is TGTGCCAGCAGCGTAACCGGACAGACGAATTCACCCCTCCACTTT. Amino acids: CASSVTGQTNSPLHF.

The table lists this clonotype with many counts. The CDR3 DNA is TGCGCCAGCAGCCCCACGACAGCTTCGATGGGGACCGGGGAGCTGTTTTTT. This gives the protein CASSPTTASMGTGELFF. The rearrangement joins TRBV5-1 to TRBJ2-2; a possible D gene is TRBD1 (5 bases). Germline V gene sequence: CDR1 SGHRS, CDR2 YFSETQ. This CDR3 spans 17 amino acids. The ends were cut back, 4 bases at V and 5 bases at J, with 21 bases in the middle.

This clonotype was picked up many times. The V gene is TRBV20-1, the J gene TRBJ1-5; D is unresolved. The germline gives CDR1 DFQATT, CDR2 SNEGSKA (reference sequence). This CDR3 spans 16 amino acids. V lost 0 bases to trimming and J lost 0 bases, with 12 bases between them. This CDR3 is CSARDPASDSNQPQHF. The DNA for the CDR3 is TGCAGTGCTAGAGATCCCGCCAGTGATAGCAATCAGCCCCAGCATTTT.

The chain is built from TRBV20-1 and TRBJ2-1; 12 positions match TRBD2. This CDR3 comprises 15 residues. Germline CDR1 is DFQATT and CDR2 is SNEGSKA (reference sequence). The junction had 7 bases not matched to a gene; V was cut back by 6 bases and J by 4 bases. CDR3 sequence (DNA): TGCAGTGCCCCGCCTAGCGGGGGGGAGTACAATGAGCAGTTCTTC. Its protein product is CSAPPSGGEYNEQFF.

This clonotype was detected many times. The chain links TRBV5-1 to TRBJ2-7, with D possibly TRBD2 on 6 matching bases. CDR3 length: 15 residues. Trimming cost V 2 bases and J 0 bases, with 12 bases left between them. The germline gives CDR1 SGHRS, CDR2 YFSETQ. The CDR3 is CASSFGAGSSYEQYF. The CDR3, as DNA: TGCGCCAGCAGCTTCGGGGCGGGGAGCTCCTACGAGCAGTACTTC.

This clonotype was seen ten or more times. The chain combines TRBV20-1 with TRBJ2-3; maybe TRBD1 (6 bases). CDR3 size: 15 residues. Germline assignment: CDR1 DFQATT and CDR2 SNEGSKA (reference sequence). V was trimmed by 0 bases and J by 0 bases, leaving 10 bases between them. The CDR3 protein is CSARDTGRSTDTQYF. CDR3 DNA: TGCAGTGCTAGAGATACAGGGCGGAGCACAGATACGCAGTATTTT.

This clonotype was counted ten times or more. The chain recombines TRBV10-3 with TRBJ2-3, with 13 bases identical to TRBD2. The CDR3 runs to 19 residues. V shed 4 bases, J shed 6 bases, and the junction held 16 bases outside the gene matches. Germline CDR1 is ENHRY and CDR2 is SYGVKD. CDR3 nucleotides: TGTGCCATCAGTGCCAGACTAGCGGGAGGTCTCGGGGTGTCTGATACGCAGTATTTT. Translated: CAISARLAGGLGVSDTQYF.

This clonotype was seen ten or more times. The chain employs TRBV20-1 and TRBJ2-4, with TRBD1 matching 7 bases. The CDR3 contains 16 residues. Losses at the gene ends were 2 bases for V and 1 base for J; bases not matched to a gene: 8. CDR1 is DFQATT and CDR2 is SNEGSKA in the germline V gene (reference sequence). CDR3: CSARPDRELAKNIQYF. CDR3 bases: TGCAGTGCTAGACCCGACAGGGAGCTGGCCAAAAACATTCAGTACTTC.

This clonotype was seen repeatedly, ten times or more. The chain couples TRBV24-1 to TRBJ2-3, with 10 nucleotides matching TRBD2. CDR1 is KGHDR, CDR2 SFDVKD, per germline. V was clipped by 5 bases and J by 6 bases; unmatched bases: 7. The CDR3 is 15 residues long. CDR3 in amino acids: CATSAPAGGSDTQYF. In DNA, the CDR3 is TGTGCCACCAGTGCGCCAGCGGGAGGGTCGGATACGCAGTATTTT.

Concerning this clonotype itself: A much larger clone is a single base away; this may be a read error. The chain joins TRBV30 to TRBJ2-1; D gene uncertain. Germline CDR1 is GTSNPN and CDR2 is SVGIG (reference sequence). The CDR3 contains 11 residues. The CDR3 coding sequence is TGTTCCTGGAGTGTAGGTGGTGAGCAGTTCTTC. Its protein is CSWSVGGEQFF.

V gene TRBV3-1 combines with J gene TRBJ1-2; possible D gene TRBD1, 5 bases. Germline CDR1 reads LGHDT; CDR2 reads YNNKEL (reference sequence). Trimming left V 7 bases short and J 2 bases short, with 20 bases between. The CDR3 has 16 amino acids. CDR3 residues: CASTSKCGGSNYGYTF. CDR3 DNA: TGTGCCAGCACCTCTAAATGTGGGGGTTCAAACTATGGCTACACCTTC.

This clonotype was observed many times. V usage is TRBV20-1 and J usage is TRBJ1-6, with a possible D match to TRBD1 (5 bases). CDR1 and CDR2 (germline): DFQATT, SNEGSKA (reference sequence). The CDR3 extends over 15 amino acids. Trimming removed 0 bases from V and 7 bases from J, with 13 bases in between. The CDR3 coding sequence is TGCAGTGCTAGAGAAAGGGGTATTGAGAATTCACCCCTCCACTTT. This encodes CSARERGIENSPLHF.

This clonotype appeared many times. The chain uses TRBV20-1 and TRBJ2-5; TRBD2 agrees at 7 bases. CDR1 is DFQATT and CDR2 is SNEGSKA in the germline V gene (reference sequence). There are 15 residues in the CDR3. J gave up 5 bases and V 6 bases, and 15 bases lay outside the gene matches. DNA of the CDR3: TGCAGTGCCGAGAGGGACGCCCTAGCGGAGGAGACCCAGTACTTC. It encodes CSAERDALAEETQYF.

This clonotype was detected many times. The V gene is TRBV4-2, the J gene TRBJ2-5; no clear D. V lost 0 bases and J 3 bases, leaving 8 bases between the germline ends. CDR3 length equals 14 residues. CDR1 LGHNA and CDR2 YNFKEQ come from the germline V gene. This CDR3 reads CASSQDLVEETQYF. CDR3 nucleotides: TGTGCCAGCAGCCAAGATCTGGTTGAAGAGACCCAGTACTTC.

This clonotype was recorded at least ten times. The CDR3 region is CASSLGPGWNNEQFF. For the CDR3, the DNA is TGTGCCAGCAGCTTAGGCCCGGGCTGGAATAATGAGCAGTTCTTC. The rearrangement links TRBV7-2 to TRBJ2-1; D gene uncertain. V was cut by 1 base and J by 7 bases, with 14 bases left in between. There are 15 residues in the CDR3. Germline lookup yields CDR1 SGHTA and CDR2 FQGNSA.

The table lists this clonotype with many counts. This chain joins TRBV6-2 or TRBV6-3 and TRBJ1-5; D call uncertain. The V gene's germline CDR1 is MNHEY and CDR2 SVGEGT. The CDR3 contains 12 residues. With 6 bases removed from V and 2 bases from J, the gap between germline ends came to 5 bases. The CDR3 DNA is TGTGCCAGCAGAACAGGCAATCAGCCCCAGCATTTT. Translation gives CASRTGNQPQHF.

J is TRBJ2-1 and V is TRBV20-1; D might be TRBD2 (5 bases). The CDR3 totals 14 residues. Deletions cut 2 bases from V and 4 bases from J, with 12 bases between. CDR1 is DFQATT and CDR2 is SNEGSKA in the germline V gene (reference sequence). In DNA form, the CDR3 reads TGCAGTGCTAGACCGGGATTGTTATACAATGAGCAGTTCTTC. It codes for CSARPGLLYNEQFF.

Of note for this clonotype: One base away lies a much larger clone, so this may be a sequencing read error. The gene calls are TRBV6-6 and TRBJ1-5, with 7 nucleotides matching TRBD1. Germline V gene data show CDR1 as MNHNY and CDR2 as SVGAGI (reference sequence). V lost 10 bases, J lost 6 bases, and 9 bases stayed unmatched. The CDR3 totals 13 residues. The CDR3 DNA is TGTGCCAACAGACAGGGTGAAAGTCAGCCCCAGCATTTT. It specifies CANRQGESQPQHF.

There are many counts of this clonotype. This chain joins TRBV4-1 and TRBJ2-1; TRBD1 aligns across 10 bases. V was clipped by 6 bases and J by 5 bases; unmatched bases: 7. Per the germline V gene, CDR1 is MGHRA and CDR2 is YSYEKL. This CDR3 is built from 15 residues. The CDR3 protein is CASRTPGQGNNEQFF. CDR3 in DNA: TGCGCCAGCAGAACCCCGGGACAGGGGAACAATGAGCAGTTCTTC.

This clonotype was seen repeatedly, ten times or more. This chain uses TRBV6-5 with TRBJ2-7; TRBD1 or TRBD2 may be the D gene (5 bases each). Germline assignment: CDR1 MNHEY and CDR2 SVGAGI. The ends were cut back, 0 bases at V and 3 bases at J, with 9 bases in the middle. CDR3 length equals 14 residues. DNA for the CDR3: TGTGCCAGCAGTTACTCCGGGGCTGACTACGAGCAGTACTTC. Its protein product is CASSYSGADYEQYF.

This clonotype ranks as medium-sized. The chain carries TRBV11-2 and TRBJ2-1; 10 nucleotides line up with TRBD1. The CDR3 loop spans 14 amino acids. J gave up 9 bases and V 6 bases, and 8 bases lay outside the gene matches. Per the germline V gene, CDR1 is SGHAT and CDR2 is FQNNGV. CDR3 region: CASSIGQGGREQFF. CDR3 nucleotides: TGTGCCAGCAGTATAGGACAGGGGGGTCGTGAGCAGTTCTTC.

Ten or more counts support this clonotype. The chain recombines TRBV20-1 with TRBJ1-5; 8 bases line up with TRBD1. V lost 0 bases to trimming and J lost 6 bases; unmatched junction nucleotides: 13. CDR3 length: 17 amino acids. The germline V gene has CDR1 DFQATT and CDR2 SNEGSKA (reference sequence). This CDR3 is CSARDRTGTGESQPQHF. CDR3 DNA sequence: TGCAGTGCTAGAGATCGCACCGGGACAGGAGAAAGTCAGCCCCAGCATTTT.

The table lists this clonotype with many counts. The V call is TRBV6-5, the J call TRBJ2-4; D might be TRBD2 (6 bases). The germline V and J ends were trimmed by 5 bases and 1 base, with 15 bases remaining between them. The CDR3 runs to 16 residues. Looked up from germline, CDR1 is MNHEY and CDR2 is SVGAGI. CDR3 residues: CASSAGIILAKNIQYF. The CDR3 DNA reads TGTGCCAGCAGTGCGGGGATCATCCTGGCCAAAAACATTCAGTACTTC.

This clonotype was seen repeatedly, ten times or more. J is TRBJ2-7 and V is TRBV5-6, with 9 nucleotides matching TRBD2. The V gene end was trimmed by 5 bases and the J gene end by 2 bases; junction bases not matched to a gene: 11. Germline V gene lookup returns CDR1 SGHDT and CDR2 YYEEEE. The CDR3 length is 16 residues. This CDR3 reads CASRAEASGATYEQYF. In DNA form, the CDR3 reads TGTGCCAGCAGGGCGGAGGCTAGCGGGGCAACCTACGAGCAGTACTTC.

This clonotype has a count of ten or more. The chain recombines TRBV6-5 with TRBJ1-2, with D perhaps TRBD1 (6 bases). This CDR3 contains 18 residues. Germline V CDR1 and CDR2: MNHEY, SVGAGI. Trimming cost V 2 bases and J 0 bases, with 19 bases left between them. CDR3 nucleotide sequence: TGTGCCAGCAGTTACATCCGGAGCGCAGGGGATTCTAACTATGGCTACACCTTC. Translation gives CASSYIRSAGDSNYGYTF.

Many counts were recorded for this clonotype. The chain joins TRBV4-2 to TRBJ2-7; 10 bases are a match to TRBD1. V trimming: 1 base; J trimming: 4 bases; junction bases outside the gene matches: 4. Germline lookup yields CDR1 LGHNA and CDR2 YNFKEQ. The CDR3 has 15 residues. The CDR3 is CASSQGDRGGYEQYF. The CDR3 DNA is TGTGCCAGCAGCCAAGGGGACAGGGGAGGTTACGAGCAGTACTTC.

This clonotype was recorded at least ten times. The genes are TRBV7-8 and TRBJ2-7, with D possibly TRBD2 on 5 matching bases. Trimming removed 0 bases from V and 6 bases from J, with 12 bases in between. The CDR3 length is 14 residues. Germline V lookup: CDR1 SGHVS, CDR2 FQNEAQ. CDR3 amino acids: CASSLARSRVEQYF. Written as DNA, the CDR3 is TGTGCCAGCAGCTTAGCGCGTTCGAGGGTCGAGCAGTACTTC.

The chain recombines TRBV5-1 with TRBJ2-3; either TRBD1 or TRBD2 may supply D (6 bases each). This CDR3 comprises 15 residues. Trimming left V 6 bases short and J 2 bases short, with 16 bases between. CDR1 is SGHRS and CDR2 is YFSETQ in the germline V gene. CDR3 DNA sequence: TGCGCCAGCATGCCGGGGGCGGCCCCCACAGATACGCAGTATTTT. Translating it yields CASMPGAAPTDTQYF.